The clone carrying this T cell receptor (beta chain) has a count of ten or more. What it binds is not known. Arm-PCR with iRepertoire HTBI primers amplified the CDR3 regions for these TCR beta libraries. One entry per CDR3 protein, called by TCRdb with MiXCR from the multiplex PCR reads. The sample includes about 400,000 distinct CDR3 sequences, roughly 15% of them seen just once. The sample belongs to a study of regulatory T cells in long-lasting Graves disease. Broader study findings: Under persistent disease, TRBV28, TRBJ1-2 and TRBJ2-5 were used preferentially.

This sample's time point: newly diagnosed GD, antithyroid drugs for less than 3 months. RNA isolated from PBMCs was used to make the TCR library. American Thyroid Association guidelines served as the basis for diagnosing Graves' disease. The CDR3 is 15 residues long. The germline V gene has CDR1 SGHVS and CDR2 FNYEAQ. V trimming: 5 bases; J trimming: 7 bases; junction bases outside the gene matches: 8. These data also featured in a second study, about T cells in Graves' hyperthyroidism and ophthalmopathy. That paper states: Stable disease denoted Graves' hyperthyroidism without ophthalmopathy progression within 18 months. In the first-round RT-PCR of the TCR CDR3, the HTBI primer set was used.

Sequencing used peripheral blood mononuclear cells (PBMCs), obtained at new diagnosis, from a patient treated with antithyroid drugs. The V gene is TRBV7-6, the J gene TRBJ2-3; 11 bases map to TRBD2. The TCR comes from a woman aged 18-35 years with Graves disease. The CDR3, as DNA: TGTGCCAGCAGCATCGGGACTAGCGGAGCAAATACGCAGTATTTT. This sequence encodes CASSIGTSGANTQYF.